The next 20 T cell receptor beta chains were all read from a single sample in a study of T cell responses to AZD1222 COVID-19 vaccine. Sequencing used immunoSEQ multiplex PCR; TCRdb keeps in-frame clones, though not all of them. Of around 140,000 clones listed, about 89% are singletons. The sequencing here drew on peripheral blood, taken on day 0 of AZD1222 vaccination. The origin of the receptors is an adult in good health.

This clone was seen just once. The chain recombines TRBV25-1 with TRBJ1-1, with 7 bases identical to TRBD1. J was trimmed by 4 bases and V by 7 bases; bases with no gene match: 12. Germline V gene sequence: CDR1 MGHDK, CDR2 SYGVNS. The CDR3 covers 15 residues. Written as DNA, the CDR3 is TGTGCCAGCACCCCAAGGGGGCGGATACTCACTGAAGCTTTCTTT. Translation gives CASTPRGRILTEAFF. Full variable domain (missing parts from reference TRBV25-1 and TRBJ1-1): EADIYQTPRYLVIGTGKKITLECSQTMGHDKMYWYQQDPGMELHLIHYSYGVNSTEKGDLSSESTVSRIRTEHFPLTLESARPSHTSQYLCASTPRGRILTEAFFGQGTRLTVV.

This clone occurred once. The rearrangement links TRBV24-1 to TRBJ2-3, with D perhaps TRBD2 (6 bases). This CDR3 region has 13 residues. V was cut by 5 bases and J by 2 bases, with 7 bases left in between. CDR1 is KGHDR and CDR2 is SFDVKD in the germline V gene. For the CDR3, the DNA is TGTGCCACCAGTGGCGGGGCCACAGATACGCAGTATTTT. This encodes CATSGGATDTQYF.

This chain connects TRBV14 to TRBJ1-1; the D gene is possibly TRBD1 (6 bases). V was clipped by 4 bases and J by 0 bases, with 12 bases between them. Germline V lookup: CDR1 SGHDN, CDR2 FVKESK. The CDR3 sequence is 15 residues long. This CDR3 reads CASSRAGALNTEAFF. The CDR3 DNA reads as TGTGCCAGCAGCCGGGCAGGGGCCTTGAACACTGAAGCTTTCTTT.

The V gene is TRBV18, the J gene TRBJ1-5; 7 bases map to TRBD1. Trimming at V came to 5 bases and at J to 4 bases, leaving 8 bases not matched to a gene. The CDR3 consists of 15 residues. Per the germline V gene, CDR1 is KGHSH and CDR2 is LQKENI. The CDR3 bases are TGTGCCAGCTCATTTATGGACAGGACAAATCAGCCCCAGCATTTT. Its translation is CASSFMDRTNQPQHF.

The V and J genes are TRBV2 and TRBJ1-3; D unresolved. Germline values: CDR1 SNHLY, CDR2 FYNNEI. Trimming pared 6 bases from V and 4 bases from J, leaving 13 bases between. The CDR3 extends over 14 amino acids. CDR3 loop: CASRPLDRGNTIYF. The DNA of the CDR3 is TGTGCCAGCAGGCCCCTCGACCGGGGAAACACCATATATTTT. The variable domain in full, with the rest retrieved from reference TRBV2 and TRBJ1-3, is EPEVTQTPSHQVTQMGQEVILRCVPISNHLYFYWYRQILGQKVEFLVSFYNNEISEKSEIFDDQFSVERPDGSNFTLKIRSTKLEDSAMYFCASRPLDRGNTIYFGEGSWLTVV.

This CDR3 reads CASSSSGGTYEQYF. CDR3 DNA: TGTGCCAGTAGTTCTAGCGGGGGGACCTACGAGCAGTACTTC. This sequence joins TRBV19 and TRBJ2-7; 11 bases align to TRBD2. CDR1 is LNHDA and CDR2 is SQIVND in the germline V gene (reference sequence). After removal of 5 bases from V and 2 bases from J, the junction contained 2 bases not matched to a gene. CDR3 size: 14 residues.

The chain uses TRBV7-6 and TRBJ1-1; no clear D gene. Trimming took 6 bases from V and 5 from J, leaving 13 bases between them. Germline V gives CDR1 SGHVS, CDR2 FNYEAQ. This CDR3 comprises 13 residues. CDR3 in amino acids: CASSEEGMTEAFF. CDR3 nucleotide sequence: TGTGCCAGCAGTGAGGAGGGAATGACTGAAGCTTTCTTT.

J is TRBJ2-1 and V is TRBV10-3; 8 bases agree with TRBD2. V lost 10 bases, J lost 8 bases, and 10 bases stayed unmatched. The CDR3 sequence is 13 residues long. CDR1 and CDR2 (germline): ENHRY, SYGVKD. Here the CDR3 reads CATGGDPGHEQFF. The CDR3 nucleotides are TGTGCCACCGGGGGGGACCCCGGCCATGAGCAGTTCTTC.

The V call is TRBV7-9, the J call TRBJ2-1; D might be TRBD2 (5 bases). The ends were cut back, 1 base at V and 4 bases at J, with 11 bases in the middle. This CDR3 is 15 amino acids long. CDR1 and CDR2 (germline): SEHNR, FQNEAQ (reference sequence). The CDR3 region is CASSLGESGYNEQFF. In DNA, the CDR3 is TGTGCCAGCAGCTTAGGGGAATCGGGATACAATGAGCAGTTCTTC. The complete variable domain, with remaining parts taken from reference TRBV7-9 and TRBJ2-1, reads DTGVSQNPRHKITKRGQNVTFRCDPISEHNRLYWYRQTLGQGPEFLTYFQNEAQLEKSRLLSDRFSAERPKGSFSTLEIQRTEQGDSAMYLCASSLGESGYNEQFFGPGTRLTVL.

The CDR3 DNA is TGTGCCTGGAGCCTCCTAGGGAGCTATGGCTACACCTTC. Its translation is CAWSLLGSYGYTF. The chain joins TRBV30 to TRBJ1-2, with D unresolved. The CDR3 loop spans 13 amino acids. Trimming pared 3 bases from V and 4 bases from J, leaving 12 bases between. Germline-derived CDR1 and CDR2 are GTSNPN and SVGIG (reference sequence).

The chain has TRBV7-9 and TRBJ1-2; weak D call: TRBD1 (5 bases). The germline gives CDR1 SEHNR, CDR2 FQNEAQ (reference sequence). The V end was cut by 7 bases, the J end by 4 bases, with 16 bases between. CDR3 length equals 14 residues. The DNA of the CDR3 is TGTGCCAGCACCCCAGGGCCAGGTGTCTATGGCTACACCTTC. This sequence encodes CASTPGPGVYGYTF.

The chain carries TRBV9 and TRBJ1-4; D is uncertain. Germline CDR1 is SGDLS and CDR2 is YYNGEE. Trimming stripped 0 bases from V and 4 bases from J, with 10 bases between. The CDR3 runs to 15 residues. The chain's CDR3 is CASSVEGQLNEKLFF. CDR3 in DNA: TGTGCCAGCAGCGTAGAAGGGCAGCTTAATGAAAAACTGTTTTTT.

CDR3 loop: CAWSVGEWQYF. In DNA, the CDR3 is TGTGCCTGGAGTGTGGGGGAGTGGCAGTACTTC. The chain joins TRBV30 to TRBJ2-7; D is tentatively TRBD1 or TRBD2 (5 bases each). The CDR3 spans 11 residues. The germline CDR1 and CDR2 sequences are GTSNPN and SVGIG (reference sequence). The V end lost 0 bases, the J end lost 9 bases, and 9 bases lay between the germline ends.

The chain joins TRBV27 to TRBJ1-5; D remains ambiguous. From germline, CDR1 is MNHEY and CDR2 SMNVEV (reference sequence). The CDR3 extends over 13 amino acids. V lost 2 bases, J lost 6 bases, and 8 bases lay in between. The CDR3 DNA reads TGTGCCAGCAGTTTAGGTTCGGGTCAGCCCCAGCATTTT. Amino acid sequence: CASSLGSGQPQHF.

The chain combines TRBV27 with TRBJ1-5; D remains ambiguous. In germline, CDR1 is MNHEY, CDR2 SMNVEV (reference sequence). This CDR3 has 14 amino acids. Trimming left V 4 bases short and J 1 base short, with 8 bases between. The CDR3 DNA is TGTGCCAGCAGTTCAACTCAGAGCAATCAGCCCCAGCATTTT. Translation: CASSSTQSNQPQHF.

V gene TRBV2 combines with J gene TRBJ1-6; 7 bases map to TRBD1. CDR3 length: 17 residues. The germline gives CDR1 SNHLY, CDR2 FYNNEI. V shed 6 bases and J 9 bases; nucleotides not matched to a gene: 17. CDR3 bases: TGTGCCAGCAGAACAGAACAGGGGCTTCTGCGCGGTTCACCCCTCCACTTT. Protein sequence: CASRTEQGLLRGSPLHF.

The chain is built from TRBV6-1 and TRBJ1-3; the D gene is possibly TRBD1 (6 bases). Between the trimmed V and J ends, which lost 3 bases and 0 bases, there was a span of 12 bases. This CDR3 region has 16 residues. Germline V gene lookup returns CDR1 MNHNS and CDR2 SASEGT. The CDR3 DNA is TGTGCCAGCAGTGAGGGAACGACAGGCTCTGGAAACACCATATATTTT. It yields the protein CASSEGTTGSGNTIYF.

The chain combines TRBV6-2 or TRBV6-3 with TRBJ1-6, with 9 bases lining up with TRBD1. The V and J ends lost 5 bases and 9 bases, in that order; junction bases with no gene match: 5. Germline CDR1 is MNHEY and CDR2 is SVGEGT. The CDR3 runs to 14 residues. For the CDR3, the DNA is TGTGCCAGCAGTACCACAGGGGGCCGTTCACCCCTCCACTTT. Amino acids: CASSTTGGRSPLHF.

The chain links TRBV11-2 to TRBJ2-1; D is perhaps TRBD1 or TRBD2 (6 bases each). The germline V and J ends were trimmed by 2 bases and 4 bases, with 12 bases remaining between them. The CDR3 contains 15 residues. Germline CDR1 reads SGHAT; CDR2 reads FQNNGV. CDR3 nucleotides: TGTGCCAGCAGCTTACTAGGGGGAGGTTACAATGAGCAGTTCTTC. Translated, it gives CASSLLGGGYNEQFF.

Here the CDR3 reads CATRGGPNGELFF. CDR3 sequence (DNA): TGTGCCACCAGAGGGGGTCCGAACGGGGAGCTGTTTTTT. The chain joins TRBV24-1 to TRBJ2-2; tentative D call: TRBD1 (6 bases). Germline CDR1 reads KGHDR; CDR2 reads SFDVKD. With 7 bases removed from V and 7 bases from J, the gap between germline ends came to 12 bases. The CDR3 sequence is 13 residues long.